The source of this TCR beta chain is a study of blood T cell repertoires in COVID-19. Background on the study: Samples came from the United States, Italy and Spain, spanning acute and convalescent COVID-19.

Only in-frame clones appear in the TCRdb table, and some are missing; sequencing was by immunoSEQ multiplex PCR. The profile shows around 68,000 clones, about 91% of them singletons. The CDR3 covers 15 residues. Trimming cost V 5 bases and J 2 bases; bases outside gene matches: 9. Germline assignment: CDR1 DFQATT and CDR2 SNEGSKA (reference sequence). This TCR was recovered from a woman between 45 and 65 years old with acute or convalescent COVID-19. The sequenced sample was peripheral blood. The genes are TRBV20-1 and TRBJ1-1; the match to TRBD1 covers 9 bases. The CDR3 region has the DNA TGCAGTGCTCGTGCTCGGGACAGGGTAAACACTGAAGCTTTCTTT. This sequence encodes CSARARDRVNTEAFF.